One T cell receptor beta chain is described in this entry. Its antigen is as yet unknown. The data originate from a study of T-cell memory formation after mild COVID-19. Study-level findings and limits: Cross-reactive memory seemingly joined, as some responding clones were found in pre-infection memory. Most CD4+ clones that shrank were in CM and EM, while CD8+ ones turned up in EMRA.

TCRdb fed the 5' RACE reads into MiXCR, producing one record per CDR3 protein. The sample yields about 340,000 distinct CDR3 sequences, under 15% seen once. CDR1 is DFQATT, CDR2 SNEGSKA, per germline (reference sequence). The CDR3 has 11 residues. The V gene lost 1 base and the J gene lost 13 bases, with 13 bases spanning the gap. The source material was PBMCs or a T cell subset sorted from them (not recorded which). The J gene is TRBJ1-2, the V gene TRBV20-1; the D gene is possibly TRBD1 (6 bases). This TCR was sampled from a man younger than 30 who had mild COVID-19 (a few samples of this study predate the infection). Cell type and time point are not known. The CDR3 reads CSARGSGGATF. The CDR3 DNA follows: TGCAGTGCTAGAGGTTCCGGGGGGGCCACCTTC.